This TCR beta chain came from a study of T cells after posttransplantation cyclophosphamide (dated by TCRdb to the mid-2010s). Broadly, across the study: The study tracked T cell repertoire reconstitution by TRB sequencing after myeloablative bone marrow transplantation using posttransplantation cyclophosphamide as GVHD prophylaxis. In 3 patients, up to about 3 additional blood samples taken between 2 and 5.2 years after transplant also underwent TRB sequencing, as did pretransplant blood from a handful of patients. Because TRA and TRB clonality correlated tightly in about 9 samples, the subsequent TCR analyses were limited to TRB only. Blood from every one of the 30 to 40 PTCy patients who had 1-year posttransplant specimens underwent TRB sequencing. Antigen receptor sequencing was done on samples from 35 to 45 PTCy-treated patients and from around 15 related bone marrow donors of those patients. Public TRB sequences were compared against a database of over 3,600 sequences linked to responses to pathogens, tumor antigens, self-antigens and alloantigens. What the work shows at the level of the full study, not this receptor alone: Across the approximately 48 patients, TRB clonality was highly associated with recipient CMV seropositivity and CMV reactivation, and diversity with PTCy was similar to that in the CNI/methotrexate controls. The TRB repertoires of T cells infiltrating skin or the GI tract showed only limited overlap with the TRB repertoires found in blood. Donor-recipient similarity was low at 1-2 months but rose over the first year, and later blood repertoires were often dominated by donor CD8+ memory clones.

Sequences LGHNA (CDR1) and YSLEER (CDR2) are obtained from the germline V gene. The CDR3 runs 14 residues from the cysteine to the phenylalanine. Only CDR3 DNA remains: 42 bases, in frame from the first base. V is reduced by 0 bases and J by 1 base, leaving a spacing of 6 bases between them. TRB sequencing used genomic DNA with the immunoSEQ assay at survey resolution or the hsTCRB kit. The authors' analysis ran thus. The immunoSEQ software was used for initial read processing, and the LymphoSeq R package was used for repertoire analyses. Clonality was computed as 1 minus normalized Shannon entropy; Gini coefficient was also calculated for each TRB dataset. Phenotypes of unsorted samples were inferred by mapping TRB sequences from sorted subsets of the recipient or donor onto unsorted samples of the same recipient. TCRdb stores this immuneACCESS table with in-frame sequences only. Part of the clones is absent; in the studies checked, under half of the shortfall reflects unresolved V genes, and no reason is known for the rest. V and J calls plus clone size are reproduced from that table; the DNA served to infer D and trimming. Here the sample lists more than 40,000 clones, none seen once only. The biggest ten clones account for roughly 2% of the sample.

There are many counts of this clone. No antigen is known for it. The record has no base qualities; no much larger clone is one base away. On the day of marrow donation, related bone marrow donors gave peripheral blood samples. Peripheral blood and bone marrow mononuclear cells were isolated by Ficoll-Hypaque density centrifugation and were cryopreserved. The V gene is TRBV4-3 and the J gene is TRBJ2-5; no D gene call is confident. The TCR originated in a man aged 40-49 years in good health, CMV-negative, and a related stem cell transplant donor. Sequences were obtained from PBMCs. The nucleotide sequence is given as TGCGCCAGCAGCCAAGATAACACCCAAGAGACCCAGTACTTC. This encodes CASSQDNTQETQYF.